Listed below are T cell receptor beta chains from one sample, sequenced in a study of T cell changes during pregnancy in multiple sclerosis. Generated by immunoSEQ multiplex PCR, the TCRdb table keeps only in-frame clones and is missing some. Here the sample spans around 57,000 clones, 91% being singletons. The specimen comprised peripheral blood, sampled after pregnancy. The receptors were sampled from a female donor in good health, enrolled as a control in a pregnancy study. The CDR3 runs from the conserved cysteine through the conserved F or W. The D gene is left open where the match is weak. Rows give clone size only sometimes, using once, few, many, or a class for an expanded clone.

TRBJ1-2,.,TRBD1,TRBV5-1,CASSSPGQGGSDYGYTF,TGCGCCAGCAGCTCACCGGGACAGGGAGGATCGGACTATGGCTACACCTTC
TRBJ1-1,.,.,TRBV2,CASRGSQGPGTEAFF,TGTGCCAGCAGGGGATCACAGGGCCCTGGGACTGAAGCTTTCTTT
TRBJ1-4,.,.,TRBV14,CASSDRIKEKLFF,TGTGCCAGCAGCGACAGGATAAAGGAAAAACTGTTTTTT
TRBJ1-2,.,TRBD1,TRBV4-2,CASSRDGQGYGYTF,TGTGCCAGCAGCCGGGACGGACAGGGCTATGGCTACACCTTC
TRBJ2-6,once,.,TRBV12-5,CASGLVAGSLPPSGANVLTF,TGTGCTAGTGGTTTGGTAGCAGGTTCCTTACCTCCTTCTGGGGCCAACGTCCTGACTTTC
TRBJ2-7,.,.,TRBV5-5,CASSPWTGNYEQYF,TGTGCCAGCAGCCCATGGACGGGAAACTACGAGCAGTACTTC
TRBJ2-5,.,TRBD1,TRBV19,CASSRTTGGSRETQYF,TGTGCCAGTAGTAGGACGACAGGGGGCTCGCGGGAGACCCAGTACTTC
TRBJ2-3,.,.,TRBV20-1,CSGDITDTQYF,TGCAGTGGTGACATAACAGATACGCAGTATTTT
TRBJ2-7,.,.,TRBV6-1,CASSEHRDYEQYF,TGTGCCAGCAGTGAACACAGGGATTACGAGCAGTACTTC
TRBJ1-1,once,TRBD1,TRBV7-3,CASSATDRVGTEAFF,TGTGCCAGCAGCGCGACCGACAGGGTCGGAACTGAAGCTTTCTTT
TRBJ1-1,once,TRBD1,TRBV10-3,CAISVDRGNTEAFF,TGTGCCATCAGCGTCGACAGGGGAAACACTGAAGCTTTCTTT